This T cell receptor (beta chain) derives from a study of T-cell memory formation after mild COVID-19. Whole-study findings and limits: Several responding clones turned up in pre-infection memory, indicating that cross-reactive memory may have taken part. Among contracting clones, CD4+ were mainly CM/EM and CD8+ enriched in EMRA.

On this clonotype: The antigen is unknown.

Using its own MiXCR run on the 5' RACE reads, TCRdb lists one record per CDR3 protein. The sample shows about 240,000 distinct CDR3 sequences, over 9% of them seen only once. The CDR3 contains 14 residues. Trimming shortened V by 0 bases and J by 9 bases, and 9 bases separated the two germline ends. CDR1 and CDR2 from the germline V gene are MNHEY and SVGAGI. This receptor was obtained from a man between 18 and 29 years old who had mild COVID-19 (a few samples of this study predate the infection). Cell type and time point are not known. J is TRBJ1-6 and V is TRBV6-5, with D possibly being TRBD1 (6 bases). Sample: PBMCs or a T cell subset sorted from them (not recorded which). For the CDR3, the DNA is TGTGCCAGCAGTTACTCTACAGGGCCTTCACCCCTCCACTTT. As protein: CASSYSTGPSPLHF.